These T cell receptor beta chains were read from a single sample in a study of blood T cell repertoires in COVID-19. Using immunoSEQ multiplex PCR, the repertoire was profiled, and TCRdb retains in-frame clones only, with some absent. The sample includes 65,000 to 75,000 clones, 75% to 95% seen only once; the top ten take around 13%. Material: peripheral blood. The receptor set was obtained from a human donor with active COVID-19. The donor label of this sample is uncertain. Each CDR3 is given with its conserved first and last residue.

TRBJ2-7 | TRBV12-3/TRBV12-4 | CASSQDRAHEQYF
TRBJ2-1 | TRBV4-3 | CASSQETSGRVLGQFF
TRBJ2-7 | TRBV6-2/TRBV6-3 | CASSYRLQGALYF
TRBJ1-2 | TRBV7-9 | CASSIRDSSGYTF
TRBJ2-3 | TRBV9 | CASSARALGGVGTDTQYF
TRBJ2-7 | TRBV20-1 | CSASAPGTATYEQYF
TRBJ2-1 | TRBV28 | CASSPLLSGAGTGEQFF
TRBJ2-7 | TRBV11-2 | CASSPFGSGYEQYF
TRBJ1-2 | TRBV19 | CASSVSRVYGYTF
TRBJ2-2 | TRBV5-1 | CASSLALASENTGELFF
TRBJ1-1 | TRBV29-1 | CSVESQALTEAFF
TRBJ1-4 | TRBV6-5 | CASSLDSYNEKLFF
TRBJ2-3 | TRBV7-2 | CASSPVPDTQYF
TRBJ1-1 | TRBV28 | CASSYRQSLNTEAFF
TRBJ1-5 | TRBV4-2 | CASSHSATGDFQPQHF
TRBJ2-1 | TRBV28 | CASSLGRTGEIRNEQFF
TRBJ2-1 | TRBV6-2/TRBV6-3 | CASSPFEGQEQFF
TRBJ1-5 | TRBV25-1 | CASSELEGWKPQHF
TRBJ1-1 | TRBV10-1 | CASSEDRNTEAFF
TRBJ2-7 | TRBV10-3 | CAITATGLGYEQYF
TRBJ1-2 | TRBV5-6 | CASSSGTAGWYGYTF
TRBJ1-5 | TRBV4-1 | CASSHGTGYNQPQHF
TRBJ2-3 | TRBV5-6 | CASSYQTDTQYF
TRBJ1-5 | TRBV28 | CASSLEEATRQPQHF
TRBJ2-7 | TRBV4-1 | CASSPPLAGGPHEQYF
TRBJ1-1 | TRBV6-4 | CASSEGRGNTEAFF
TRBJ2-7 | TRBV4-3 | CASSPDRGARYEQYF
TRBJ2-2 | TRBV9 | CASSAQLASTIGELFF